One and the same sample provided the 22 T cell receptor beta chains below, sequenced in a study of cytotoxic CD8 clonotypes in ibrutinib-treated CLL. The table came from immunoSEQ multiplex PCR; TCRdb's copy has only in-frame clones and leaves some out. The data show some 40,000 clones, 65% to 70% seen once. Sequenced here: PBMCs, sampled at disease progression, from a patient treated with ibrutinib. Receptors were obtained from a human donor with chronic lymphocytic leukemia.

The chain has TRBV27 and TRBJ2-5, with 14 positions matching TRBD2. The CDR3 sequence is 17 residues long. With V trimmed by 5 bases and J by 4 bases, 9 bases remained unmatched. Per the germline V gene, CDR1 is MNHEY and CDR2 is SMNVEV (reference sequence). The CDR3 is CASSPRLGLAGGETQYF. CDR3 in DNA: TGTGCCAGCAGTCCAAGACTCGGACTAGCGGGGGGAGAGACCCAGTACTTC.

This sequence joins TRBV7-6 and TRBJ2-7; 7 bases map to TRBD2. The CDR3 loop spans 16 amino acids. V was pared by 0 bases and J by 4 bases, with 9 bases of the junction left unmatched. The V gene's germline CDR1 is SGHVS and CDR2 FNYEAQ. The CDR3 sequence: CASSLAGGSGGYEQYF. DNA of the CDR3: TGTGCCAGCAGCTTAGCGGGCGGGAGCGGAGGATACGAGCAGTACTTC.

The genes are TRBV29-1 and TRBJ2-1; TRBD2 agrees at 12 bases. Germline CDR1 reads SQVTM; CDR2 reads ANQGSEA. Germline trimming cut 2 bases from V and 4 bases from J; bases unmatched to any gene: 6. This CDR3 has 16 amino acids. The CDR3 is CSVEWTSGIIYNEQFF. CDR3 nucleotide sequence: TGCAGCGTTGAATGGACTAGCGGGATAATTTACAATGAGCAGTTCTTC.

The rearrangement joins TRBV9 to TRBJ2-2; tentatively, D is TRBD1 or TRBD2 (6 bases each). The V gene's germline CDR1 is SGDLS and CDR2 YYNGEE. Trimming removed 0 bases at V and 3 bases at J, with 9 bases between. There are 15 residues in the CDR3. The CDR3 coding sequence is TGTGCCAGCAGCGTAGCGGGGGCGGACACCGGGGAGCTGTTTTTT. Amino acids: CASSVAGADTGELFF.

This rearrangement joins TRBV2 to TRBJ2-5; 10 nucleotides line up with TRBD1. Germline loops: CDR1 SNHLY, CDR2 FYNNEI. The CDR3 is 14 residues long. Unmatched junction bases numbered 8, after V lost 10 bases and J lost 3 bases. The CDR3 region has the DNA TGTGCCACTAAGACAGGGGGCGCAAAAGAGACCCAGTACTTC. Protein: CATKTGGAKETQYF. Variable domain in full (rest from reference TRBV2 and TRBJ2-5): EPEVTQTPSHQVTQMGQEVILRCVPISNHLYFYWYRQILGQKVEFLVSFYNNEISEKSEIFDDQFSVERPDGSNFTLKIRSTKLEDSAMYFCATKTGGAKETQYFGPGTRLLVL.

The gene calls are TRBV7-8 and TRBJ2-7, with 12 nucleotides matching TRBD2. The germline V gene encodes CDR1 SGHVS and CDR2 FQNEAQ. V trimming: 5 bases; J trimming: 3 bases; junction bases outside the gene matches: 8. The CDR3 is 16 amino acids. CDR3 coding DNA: TGTGCCAGCAGCCCGCGGACTAGCGGGACAAGCTACGAGCAGTACTTC. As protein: CASSPRTSGTSYEQYF.

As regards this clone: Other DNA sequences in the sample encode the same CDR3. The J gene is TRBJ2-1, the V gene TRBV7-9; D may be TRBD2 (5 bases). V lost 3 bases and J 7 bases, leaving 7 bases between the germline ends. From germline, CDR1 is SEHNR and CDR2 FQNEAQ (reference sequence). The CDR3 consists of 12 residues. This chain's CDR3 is CASSLPGNEQFF. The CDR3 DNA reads TGTGCCAGCAGCTTGCCGGGGAATGAGCAGTTCTTC.

CDR3 protein: CASRRLNTEAFF. The CDR3 bases are TGTGCCAGTCGCAGATTGAACACTGAAGCTTTCTTT. The chain uses TRBV19 and TRBJ1-1; D not certain. Trimming shortened V by 8 bases and J by 0 bases, and 7 bases separated the two germline ends. CDR3 size: 12 residues. Germline V gene lookup returns CDR1 LNHDA and CDR2 SQIVND (reference sequence). The variable domain in full, completed from reference TRBV19 and TRBJ1-1, reads DGGITQSPKYLFRKEGQNVTLSCEQNLNHDAMYWYRQDPGQGLRLIYYSQIVNDFQKGDIAEGYSVSREKKESFPLTVTSAQKNPTAFYLCASRRLNTEAFFGQGTRLTVV.

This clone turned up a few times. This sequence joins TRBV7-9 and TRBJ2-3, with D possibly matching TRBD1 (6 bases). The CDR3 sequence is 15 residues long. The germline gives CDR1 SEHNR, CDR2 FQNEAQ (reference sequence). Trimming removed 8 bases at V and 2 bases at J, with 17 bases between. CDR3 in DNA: TGTGCCAGCCCCCAGGGGTCAGCTAACACAGATACGCAGTATTTT. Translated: CASPQGSANTDTQYF.

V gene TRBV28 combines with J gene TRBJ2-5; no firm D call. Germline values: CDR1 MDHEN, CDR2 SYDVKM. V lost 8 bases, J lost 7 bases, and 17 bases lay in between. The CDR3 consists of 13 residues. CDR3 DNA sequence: TGTGCCAGCCTCAGACCCACTGTGGGGACCCAGTACTTC. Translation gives CASLRPTVGTQYF.

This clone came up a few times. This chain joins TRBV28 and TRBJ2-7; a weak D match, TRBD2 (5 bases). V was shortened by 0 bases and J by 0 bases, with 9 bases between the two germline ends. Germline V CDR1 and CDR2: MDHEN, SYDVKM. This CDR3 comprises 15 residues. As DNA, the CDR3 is TGTGCCAGCAGTTTATGGTCTGGGAGCTCCTACGAGCAGTACTTC. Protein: CASSLWSGSSYEQYF.

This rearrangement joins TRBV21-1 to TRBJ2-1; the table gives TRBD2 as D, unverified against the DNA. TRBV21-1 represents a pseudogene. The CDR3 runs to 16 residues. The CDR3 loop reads CASSKARLAGDYEQFF. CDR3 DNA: TGTGCCAGCAGCAAAGCGCGACTAGCGGGAGACTATGAGCAGTTCTTC.

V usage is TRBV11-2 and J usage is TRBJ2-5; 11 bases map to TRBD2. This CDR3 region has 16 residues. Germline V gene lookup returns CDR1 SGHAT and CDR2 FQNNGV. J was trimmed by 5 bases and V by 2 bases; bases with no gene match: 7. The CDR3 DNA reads TGTGCCAGCAGCTTATCTGGACTAGCGGGTGGGGAGACCCAGTACTTC. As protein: CASSLSGLAGGETQYF. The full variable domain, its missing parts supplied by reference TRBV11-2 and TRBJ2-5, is EAGVAQSPRYKIIEKRQSVAFWCNPISGHATLYWYQQILGQGPKLLIQFQNNGVVDDSQLPKDRFSAERLKGVDSTLKIQPAKLEDSAVYLCASSLSGLAGGETQYFGPGTRLLVL.

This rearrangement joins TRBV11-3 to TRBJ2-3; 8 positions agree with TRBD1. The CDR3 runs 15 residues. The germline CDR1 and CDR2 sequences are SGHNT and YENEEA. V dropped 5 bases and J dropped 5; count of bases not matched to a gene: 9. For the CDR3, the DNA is TGTGCCAGCAGCCGAGGACAGGGATCCATAGATACGCAGTATTTT. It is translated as CASSRGQGSIDTQYF.

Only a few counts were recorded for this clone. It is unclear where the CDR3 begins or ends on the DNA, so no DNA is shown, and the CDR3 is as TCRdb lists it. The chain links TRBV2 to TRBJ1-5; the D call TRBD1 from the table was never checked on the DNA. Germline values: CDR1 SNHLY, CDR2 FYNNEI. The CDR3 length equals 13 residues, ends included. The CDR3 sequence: CASILDINQPQHF.

The CDR3 sequence is CASSQETSVNYGYTF. The CDR3 DNA sequence: TGTGCCAGCAGCCAAGAAACATCTGTTAACTATGGCTACACCTTC. The chain employs TRBV4-2 and TRBJ1-2; D not certain. The CDR3 covers 15 residues. Germline assignment: CDR1 LGHNA and CDR2 YNFKEQ. V was trimmed by 0 bases and J by 1 base, leaving 9 bases between them.

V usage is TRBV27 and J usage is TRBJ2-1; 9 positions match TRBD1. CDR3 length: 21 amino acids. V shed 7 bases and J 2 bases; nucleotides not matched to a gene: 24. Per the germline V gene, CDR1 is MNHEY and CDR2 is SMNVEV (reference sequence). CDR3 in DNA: TGTGCCAGCATGCCGGACCACCGTTCTCGATTACGACAGGGGGCCTACAATGAGCAGTTCTTC. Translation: CASMPDHRSRLRQGAYNEQFF.

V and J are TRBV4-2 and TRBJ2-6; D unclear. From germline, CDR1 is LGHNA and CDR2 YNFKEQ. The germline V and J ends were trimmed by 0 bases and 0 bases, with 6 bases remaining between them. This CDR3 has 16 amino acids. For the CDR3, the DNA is TGTGCCAGCAGCCAAGAGGTGGGCTCTGGGGCCAACGTCCTGACTTTC. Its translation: CASSQEVGSGANVLTF.

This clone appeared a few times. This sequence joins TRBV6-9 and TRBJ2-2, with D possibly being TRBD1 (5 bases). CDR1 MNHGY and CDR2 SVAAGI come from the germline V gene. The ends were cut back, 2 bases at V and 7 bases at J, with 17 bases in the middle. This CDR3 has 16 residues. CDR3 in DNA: TGTGCCAGCAGTTATATTCGCAGGGATGATAGCGGGGAGCTGTTTTTT. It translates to CASSYIRRDDSGELFF.

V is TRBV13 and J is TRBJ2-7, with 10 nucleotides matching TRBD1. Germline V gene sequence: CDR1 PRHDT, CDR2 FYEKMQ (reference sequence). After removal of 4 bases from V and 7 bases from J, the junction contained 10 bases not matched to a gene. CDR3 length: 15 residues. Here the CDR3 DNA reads TGTGCCAGCAGCTCTGCCGGGACAGGGGTGAGTGAGCAGTACTTC. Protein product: CASSSAGTGVSEQYF. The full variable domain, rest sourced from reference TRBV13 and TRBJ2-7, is AAGVIQSPRHLIKEKRETATLKCYPIPRHDTVYWYQQGPGQDPQFLISFYEKMQSDKGSIPDRFSAQQFSDYHSELNMSSLELGDSALYFCASSSAGTGVSEQYFGPGTRLTVT.

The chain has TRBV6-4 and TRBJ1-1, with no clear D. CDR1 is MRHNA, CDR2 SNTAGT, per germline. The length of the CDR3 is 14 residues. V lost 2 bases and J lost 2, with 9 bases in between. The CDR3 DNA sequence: TGTGCCAGCAGTGACATCGCGGACAACACTGAAGCTTTCTTT. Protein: CASSDIADNTEAFF.

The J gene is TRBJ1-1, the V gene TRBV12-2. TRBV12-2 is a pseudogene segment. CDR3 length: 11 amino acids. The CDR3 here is CASRANTEAFF. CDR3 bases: TGTGCAAGTCGTGCAAACACTGAAGCTTTCTTT.